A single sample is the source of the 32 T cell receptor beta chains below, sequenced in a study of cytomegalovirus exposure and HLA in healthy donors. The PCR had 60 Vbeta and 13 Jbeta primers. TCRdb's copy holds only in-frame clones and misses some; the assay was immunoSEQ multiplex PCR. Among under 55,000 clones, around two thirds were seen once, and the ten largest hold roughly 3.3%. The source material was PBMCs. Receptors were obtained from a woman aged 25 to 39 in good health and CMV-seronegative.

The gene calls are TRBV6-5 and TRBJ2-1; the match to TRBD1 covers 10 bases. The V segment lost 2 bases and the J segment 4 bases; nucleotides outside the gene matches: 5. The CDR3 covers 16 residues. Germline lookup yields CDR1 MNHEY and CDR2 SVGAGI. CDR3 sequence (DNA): TGTGCCAGCAGTTACGGGACAGGGGATGGTTACAATGAGCAGTTCTTC. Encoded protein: CASSYGTGDGYNEQFF.

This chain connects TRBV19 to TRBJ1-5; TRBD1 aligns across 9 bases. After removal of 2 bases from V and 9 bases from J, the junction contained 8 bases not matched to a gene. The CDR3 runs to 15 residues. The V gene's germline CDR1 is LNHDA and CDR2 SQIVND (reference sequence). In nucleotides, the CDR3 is TGTGCCAGTAGTATAACACGAACAGGGGGCAGGCCCCAGCATTTT. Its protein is CASSITRTGGRPQHF.

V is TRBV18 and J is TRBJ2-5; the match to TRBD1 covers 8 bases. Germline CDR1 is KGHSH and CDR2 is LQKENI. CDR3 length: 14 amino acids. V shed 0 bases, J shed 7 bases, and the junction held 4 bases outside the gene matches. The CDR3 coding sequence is TGTGCCAGCTCACCACCGGGACAGGCTGGGACCCAGTACTTC. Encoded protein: CASSPPGQAGTQYF.

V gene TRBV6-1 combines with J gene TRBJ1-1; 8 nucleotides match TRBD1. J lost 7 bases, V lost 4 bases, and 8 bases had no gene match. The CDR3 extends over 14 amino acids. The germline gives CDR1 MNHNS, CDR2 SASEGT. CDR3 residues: CASSVDRGVSEAFF. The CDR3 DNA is TGTGCCAGCAGTGTAGACAGGGGCGTTAGTGAAGCTTTCTTT.

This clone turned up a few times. CDR3 sequence: CASSHTSGGANEQFF. For the CDR3, the DNA is TGCGCCAGCAGCCATACTAGCGGGGGGGCCAATGAGCAGTTCTTC. This chain uses TRBV4-1 with TRBJ2-1; 13 positions match TRBD2. Trimming took 3 bases from V and 6 from J; bases not matched to a gene: 2. This CDR3 spans 15 amino acids. From germline, CDR1 is MGHRA and CDR2 YSYEKL.

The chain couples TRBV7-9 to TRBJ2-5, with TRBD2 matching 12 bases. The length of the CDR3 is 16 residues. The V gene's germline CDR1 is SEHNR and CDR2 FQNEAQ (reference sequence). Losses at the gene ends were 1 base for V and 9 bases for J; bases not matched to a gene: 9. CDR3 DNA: TGTGCCAGCAGCTTAGTACAGACTAGCGGGAGATCTCCCCAGTACTTC. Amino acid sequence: CASSLVQTSGRSPQYF. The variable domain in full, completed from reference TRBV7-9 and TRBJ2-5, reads DTGVSQNPRHKITKRGQNVTFRCDPISEHNRLYWYRQTLGQGPEFLTYFQNEAQLEKSRLLSDRFSAERPKGSFSTLEIQRTEQGDSAMYLCASSLVQTSGRSPQYFGPGTRLLVL.

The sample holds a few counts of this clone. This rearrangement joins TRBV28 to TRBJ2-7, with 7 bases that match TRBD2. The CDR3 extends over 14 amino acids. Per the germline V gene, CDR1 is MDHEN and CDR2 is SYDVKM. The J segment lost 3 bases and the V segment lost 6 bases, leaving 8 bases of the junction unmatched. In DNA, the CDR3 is TGTGCCAGCAGGCCAGCGGGACTTGGCTACGAGCAGTACTTC. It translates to CASRPAGLGYEQYF. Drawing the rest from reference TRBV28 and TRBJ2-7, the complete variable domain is DVKVTQSSRYLVKRTGEKVFLECVQDMDHENMFWYRQDPGLGLRLIYFSYDVKMKEKGDIPEGYSVSREKKERFSLILESASTNQTSMYLCASRPAGLGYEQYFGPGTRLTVT.

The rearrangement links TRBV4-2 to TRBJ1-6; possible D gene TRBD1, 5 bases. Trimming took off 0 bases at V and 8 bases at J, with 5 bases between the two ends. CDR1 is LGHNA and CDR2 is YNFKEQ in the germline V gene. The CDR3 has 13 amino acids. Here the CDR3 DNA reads TGTGCCAGCAGCCAAGAACAGGATTCACCCCTCCACTTT. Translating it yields CASSQEQDSPLHF.

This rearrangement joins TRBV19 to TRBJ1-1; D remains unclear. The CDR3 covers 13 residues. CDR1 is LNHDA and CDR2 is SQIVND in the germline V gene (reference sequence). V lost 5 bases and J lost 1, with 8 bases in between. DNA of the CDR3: TGTGCCAGTAGTTATCTAGGGAACACTGAAGCTTTCTTT. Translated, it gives CASSYLGNTEAFF. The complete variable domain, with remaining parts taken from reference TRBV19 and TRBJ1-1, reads DGGITQSPKYLFRKEGQNVTLSCEQNLNHDAMYWYRQDPGQGLRLIYYSQIVNDFQKGDIAEGYSVSREKKESFPLTVTSAQKNPTAFYLCASSYLGNTEAFFGQGTRLTVV.

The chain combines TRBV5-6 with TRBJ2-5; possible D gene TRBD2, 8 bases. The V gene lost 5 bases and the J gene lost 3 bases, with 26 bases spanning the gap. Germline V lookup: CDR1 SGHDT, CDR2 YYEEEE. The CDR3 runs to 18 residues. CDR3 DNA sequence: TGTGCCAGCAGGTCGGGGGGGAAAAAGGGACAGATAGAAGAGACCCAGTACTTC. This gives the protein CASRSGGKKGQIEETQYF.

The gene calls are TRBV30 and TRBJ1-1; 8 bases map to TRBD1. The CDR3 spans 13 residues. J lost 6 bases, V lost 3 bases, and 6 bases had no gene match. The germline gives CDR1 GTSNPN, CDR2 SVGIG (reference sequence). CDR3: CAWSRGQGPEAFF. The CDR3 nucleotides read TGTGCCTGGAGCCGTGGACAGGGCCCTGAAGCTTTCTTT.

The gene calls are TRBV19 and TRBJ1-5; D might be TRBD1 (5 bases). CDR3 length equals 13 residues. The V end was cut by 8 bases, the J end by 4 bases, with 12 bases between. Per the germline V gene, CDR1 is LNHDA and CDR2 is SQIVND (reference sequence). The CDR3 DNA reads TGTGCCAGTCGAATCGGGGGGAATCAGCCCCAGCATTTT. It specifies CASRIGGNQPQHF.

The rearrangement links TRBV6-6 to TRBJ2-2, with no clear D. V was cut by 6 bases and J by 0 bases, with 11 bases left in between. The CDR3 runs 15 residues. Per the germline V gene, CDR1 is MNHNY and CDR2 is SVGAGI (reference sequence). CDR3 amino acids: CASSRYQTNTGELFF. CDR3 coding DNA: TGTGCCAGCAGCCGCTACCAAACGAACACCGGGGAGCTGTTTTTT.

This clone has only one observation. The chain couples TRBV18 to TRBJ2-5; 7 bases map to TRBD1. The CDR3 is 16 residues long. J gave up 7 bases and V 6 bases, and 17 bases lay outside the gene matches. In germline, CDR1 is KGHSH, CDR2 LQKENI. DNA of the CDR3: TGTGCCAGCTCCAAGGACAGGATGGACTCGGGATCGACCCAGTACTTC. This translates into CASSKDRMDSGSTQYF.

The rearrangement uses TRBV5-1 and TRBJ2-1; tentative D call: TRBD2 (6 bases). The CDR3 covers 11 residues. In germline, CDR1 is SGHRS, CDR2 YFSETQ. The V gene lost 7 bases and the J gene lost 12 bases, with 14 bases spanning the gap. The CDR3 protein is CASFEDGGQFF. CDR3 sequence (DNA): TGCGCCAGCTTCGAGGACGGGGGGCAGTTCTTC.

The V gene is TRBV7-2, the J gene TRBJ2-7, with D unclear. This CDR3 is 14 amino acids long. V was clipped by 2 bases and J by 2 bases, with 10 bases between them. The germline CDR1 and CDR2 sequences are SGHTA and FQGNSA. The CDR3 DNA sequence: TGTGCCAGCAGCTTACGAATGGAGCCCTACGAGCAGTACTTC. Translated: CASSLRMEPYEQYF.

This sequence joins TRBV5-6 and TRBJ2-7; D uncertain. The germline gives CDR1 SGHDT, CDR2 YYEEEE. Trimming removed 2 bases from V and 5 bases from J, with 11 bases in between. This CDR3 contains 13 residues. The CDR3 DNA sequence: TGTGCCAGCAGCTTTTTCAGGTTGAACGAGCAGTACTTC. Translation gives CASSFFRLNEQYF. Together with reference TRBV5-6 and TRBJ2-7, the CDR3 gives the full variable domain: DAGVTQSPTHLIKTRGQQVTLRCSPKSGHDTVSWYQQALGQGPQFIFQYYEEEERQRGNFPDRFSGHQFPNYSSELNVNALLLGDSALYLCASSFFRLNEQYFGPGTRLTVT.

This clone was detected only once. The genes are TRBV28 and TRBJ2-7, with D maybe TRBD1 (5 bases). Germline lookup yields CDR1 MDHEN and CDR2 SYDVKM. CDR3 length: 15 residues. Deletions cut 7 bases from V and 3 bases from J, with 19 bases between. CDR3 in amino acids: CASNQLQGANYEQYF. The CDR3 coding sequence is TGTGCCAGCAACCAACTCCAAGGGGCGAACTACGAGCAGTACTTC.

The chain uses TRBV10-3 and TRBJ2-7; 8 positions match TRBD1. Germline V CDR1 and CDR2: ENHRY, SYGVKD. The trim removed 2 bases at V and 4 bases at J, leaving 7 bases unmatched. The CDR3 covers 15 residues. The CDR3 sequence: CAISETGQAIYEQYF. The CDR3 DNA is TGTGCCATCAGTGAGACGGGACAGGCGATTTACGAGCAGTACTTC.

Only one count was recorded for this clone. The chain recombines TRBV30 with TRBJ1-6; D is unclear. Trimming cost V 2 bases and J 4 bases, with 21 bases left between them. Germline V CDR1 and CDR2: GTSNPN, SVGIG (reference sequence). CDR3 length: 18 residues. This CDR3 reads CAWSSDRGQRVYNSPLHF. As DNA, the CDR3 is TGTGCCTGGAGTTCAGACCGTGGGCAAAGAGTTTATAATTCACCCCTCCACTTT.

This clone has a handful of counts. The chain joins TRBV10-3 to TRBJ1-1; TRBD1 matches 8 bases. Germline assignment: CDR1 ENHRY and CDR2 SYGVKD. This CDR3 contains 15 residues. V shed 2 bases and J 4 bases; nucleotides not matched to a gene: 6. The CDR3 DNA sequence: TGTGCCATCAGTGAGGGACAGGGTTCCGGCACTGAAGCTTTCTTT. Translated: CAISEGQGSGTEAFF.

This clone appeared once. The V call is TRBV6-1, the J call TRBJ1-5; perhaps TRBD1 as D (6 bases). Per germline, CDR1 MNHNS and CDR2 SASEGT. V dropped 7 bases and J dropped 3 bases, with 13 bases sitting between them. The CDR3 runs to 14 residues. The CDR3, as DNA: TGTGCCAGCATCCGGGACACGATCAATCAGCCCCAGCATTTT. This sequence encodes CASIRDTINQPQHF.

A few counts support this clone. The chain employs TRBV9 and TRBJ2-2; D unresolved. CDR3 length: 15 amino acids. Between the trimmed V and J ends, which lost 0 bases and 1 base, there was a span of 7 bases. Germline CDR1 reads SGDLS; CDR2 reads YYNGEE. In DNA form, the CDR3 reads TGTGCCAGCAGCGTAGGACTCTGGAACACCGGGGAGCTGTTTTTT. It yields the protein CASSVGLWNTGELFF.

Written as DNA, the CDR3 is TGTGCTAGTGGTTTGGAAACCGGGACCCTCCACTTT. This encodes CASGLETGTLHF. The chain employs TRBV12-5 and TRBJ1-6; D gene unclear. Germline V gene lookup returns CDR1 LGHNT and CDR2 FRNRAP. The germline V and J ends were trimmed by 1 base and 14 bases, with 9 bases remaining between them. The CDR3 is 12 residues long.

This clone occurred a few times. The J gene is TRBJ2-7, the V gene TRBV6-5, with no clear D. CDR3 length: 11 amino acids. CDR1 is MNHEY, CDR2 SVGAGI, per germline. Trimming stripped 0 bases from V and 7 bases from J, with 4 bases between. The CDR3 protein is CASSYSREQYF. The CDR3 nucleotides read TGTGCCAGCAGTTACTCGCGTGAGCAGTACTTC.

CDR3 DNA sequence: TGTGCCAGCAGCTTAACGACAGGGGATTCACCCCTCCACTTT. It yields the protein CASSLTTGDSPLHF. This sequence joins TRBV7-9 and TRBJ1-6; 8 positions agree with TRBD1. The CDR3 is made up of 14 amino acids. V lost 2 bases and J lost 8; bases outside the gene matches: 2. Germline loops: CDR1 SEHNR, CDR2 FQNEAQ (reference sequence).

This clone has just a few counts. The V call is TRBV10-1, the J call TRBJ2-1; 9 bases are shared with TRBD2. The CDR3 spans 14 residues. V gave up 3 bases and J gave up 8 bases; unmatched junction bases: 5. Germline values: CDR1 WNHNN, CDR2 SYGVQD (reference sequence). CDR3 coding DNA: TGCGCCAGCAGTGACGGGACTAGCAGGGATGAGCAGTTCTTC. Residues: CASSDGTSRDEQFF.

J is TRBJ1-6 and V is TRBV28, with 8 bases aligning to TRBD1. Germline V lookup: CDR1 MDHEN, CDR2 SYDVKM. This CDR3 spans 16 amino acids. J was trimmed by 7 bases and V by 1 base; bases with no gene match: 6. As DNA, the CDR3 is TGTGCCAGCAGTTTATTAAGGACAGGGAAGAATTCACCCCTCCACTTT. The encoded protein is CASSLLRTGKNSPLHF.

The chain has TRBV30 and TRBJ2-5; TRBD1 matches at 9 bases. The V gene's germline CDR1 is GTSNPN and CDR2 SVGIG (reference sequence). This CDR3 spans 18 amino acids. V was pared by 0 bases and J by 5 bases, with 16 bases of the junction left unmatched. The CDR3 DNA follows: TGTGCCTGGAGTGTAATGGGACAGGGAAAAGGGATGGGGGAGACCCAGTACTTC. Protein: CAWSVMGQGKGMGETQYF. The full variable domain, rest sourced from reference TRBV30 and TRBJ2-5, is SQTIHQWPATLVQPVGSPLSLECTVEGTSNPNLYWYRQAAGRGLQLLFYSVGIGQISSEVPQNLSASRPQDRQFILSSKKLLLSDSGFYLCAWSVMGQGKGMGETQYFGPGTRLLVL.

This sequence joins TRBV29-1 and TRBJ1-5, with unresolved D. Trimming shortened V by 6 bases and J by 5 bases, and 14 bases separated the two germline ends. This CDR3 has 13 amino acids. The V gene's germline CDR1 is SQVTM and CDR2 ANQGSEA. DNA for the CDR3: TGCAGCGTGATCCTAGTGGCGGATCAGCCCCAGCATTTT. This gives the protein CSVILVADQPQHF.

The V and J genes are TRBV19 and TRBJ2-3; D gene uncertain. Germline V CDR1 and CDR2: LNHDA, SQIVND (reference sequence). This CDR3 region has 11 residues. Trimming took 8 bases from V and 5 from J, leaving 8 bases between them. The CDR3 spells CASGRVDTQYF. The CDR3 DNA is TGTGCCAGTGGCCGGGTAGATACGCAGTATTTT.

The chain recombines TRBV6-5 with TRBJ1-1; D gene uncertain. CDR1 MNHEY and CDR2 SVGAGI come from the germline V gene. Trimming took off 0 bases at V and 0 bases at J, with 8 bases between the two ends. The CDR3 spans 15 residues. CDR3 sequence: CASSYSPEMNTEAFF. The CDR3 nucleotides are TGTGCCAGCAGTTACTCTCCAGAAATGAACACTGAAGCTTTCTTT.